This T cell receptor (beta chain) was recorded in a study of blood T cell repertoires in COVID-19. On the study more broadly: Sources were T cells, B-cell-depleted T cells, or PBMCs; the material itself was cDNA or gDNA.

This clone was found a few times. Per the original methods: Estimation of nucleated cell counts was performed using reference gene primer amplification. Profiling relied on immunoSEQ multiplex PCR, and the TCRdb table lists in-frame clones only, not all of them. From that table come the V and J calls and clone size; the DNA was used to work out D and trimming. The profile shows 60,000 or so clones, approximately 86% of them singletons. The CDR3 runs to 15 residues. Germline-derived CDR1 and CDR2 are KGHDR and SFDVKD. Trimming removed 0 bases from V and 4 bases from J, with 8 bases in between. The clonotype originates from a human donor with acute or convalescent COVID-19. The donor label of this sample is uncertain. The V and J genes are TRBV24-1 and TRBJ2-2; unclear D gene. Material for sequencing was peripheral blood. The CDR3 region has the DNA TGTGCCACCAGTGATTTGCCGGGTATCACCGGGGAGCTGTTTTTT. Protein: CATSDLPGITGELFF.